The rows below give T cell receptor beta chains drawn from one sample of a study of blood T cell repertoires in COVID-19. This table comes from immunoSEQ multiplex PCR, and its TCRdb copy is limited to in-frame clones, with some not included. The sample has 200,000 to 300,000 clones, about 93% seen once. Sequenced input: peripheral blood. The receptors derive from a man aged 25 to 40 with COVID-19, enrolled during active disease. Both conserved end residues are part of each CDR3. A D gene is named only where the DNA matches it firmly. Clone size is shown for a subset of rows, as once, few, many or a class of expanded clone.

v_gene: TRBV29-1
j_gene: TRBJ2-2
abundance: .
d_gene: .
CDR3nt: TGCAGCGTTGACCAGGAGAACACCGGGGAGCTGTTTTTT
CDR3aa: CSVDQENTGELFF

v_gene: TRBV21-1
j_gene: TRBJ2-1
abundance: once
d_gene: .
CDR3nt: TGTGCCGGTACCCTAGCGGGGGTCTTCTACAATGAGCAGTTCTTC
CDR3aa: CAGTLAGVFYNEQFF

v_gene: TRBV19
j_gene: TRBJ1-5
abundance: .
d_gene: .
CDR3nt: TGTGCCAGCAACTATGGGGGGGGACGAGGTCAGCCCCAGCATTTT
CDR3aa: CASNYGGGRGQPQHF

v_gene: TRBV28
j_gene: TRBJ2-5
abundance: .
d_gene: .
CDR3nt: TGTGCCAGCAGTTTAGTCAGTATGGCCCAGTACTTC
CDR3aa: CASSLVSMAQYF

v_gene: TRBV15
j_gene: TRBJ1-5
abundance: .
d_gene: .
CDR3nt: TGTGCCACCAGCGAGGGTTTCAAGCCCCAGCATTTT
CDR3aa: CATSEGFKPQHF

v_gene: TRBV30
j_gene: TRBJ2-7
abundance: .
d_gene: .
CDR3nt: TGTGCCTGGAGTGACCCGACATACGACTACGAGCAGTACTTC
CDR3aa: CAWSDPTYDYEQYF

v_gene: TRBV3-1/TRBV3-2
j_gene: TRBJ1-2
abundance: once
d_gene: .
CDR3nt: TGTGCCAGCAGCCAAGATTCGGGGATTGGTGGCTACACCTTC
CDR3aa: CASSQDSGIGGYTF

v_gene: TRBV27
j_gene: TRBJ1-1
abundance: .
d_gene: .
CDR3nt: TGTGCCAGCAACATCAGGGGCTCGAACACTGAAGCTTTCTTT
CDR3aa: CASNIRGSNTEAFF

v_gene: TRBV5-1
j_gene: TRBJ1-5
abundance: once
d_gene: .
CDR3nt: TGCGCCAGCAGCTTGGGTGGAGTTGGCAATCAGCCCCAGCATTTT
CDR3aa: CASSLGGVGNQPQHF

v_gene: TRBV30
j_gene: TRBJ1-1
abundance: .
d_gene: .
CDR3nt: TGTGCCTGGAGTGAGACCACAGGGATCACTGAAGCTTTCTTT
CDR3aa: CAWSETTGITEAFF

v_gene: TRBV5-5
j_gene: TRBJ1-2
abundance: .
d_gene: TRBD1
CDR3nt: TGTGCCAGCAGCTTGGAGGGACAGTCGGTGGCCTACACCTTC
CDR3aa: CASSLEGQSVAYTF

v_gene: TRBV14
j_gene: TRBJ1-1
abundance: once
d_gene: TRBD1
CDR3nt: TGTGCCAGCAGCCCAACGCCCGACAGGGGCACTGAAGCTTTCTTT
CDR3aa: CASSPTPDRGTEAFF

v_gene: TRBV10-3
j_gene: TRBJ2-2
abundance: .
d_gene: TRBD2
CDR3nt: TGTGCCATCAGTGCCGCGGGGGTTACCGGGGAGCTGTTTTTT
CDR3aa: CAISAAGVTGELFF

v_gene: TRBV5-4
j_gene: TRBJ2-5
abundance: .
d_gene: .
CDR3nt: TGTGCCAGCAGCCCCAACACTAAAGAGACCCAGTACTTC
CDR3aa: CASSPNTKETQYF

v_gene: TRBV10-3
j_gene: TRBJ1-4
abundance: .
d_gene: TRBD1
CDR3nt: TGTGCCATCAGTGCCGACAGGGGGCGCGATGAAAAACTGTTTTTT
CDR3aa: CAISADRGRDEKLFF

v_gene: TRBV6-2/TRBV6-3
j_gene: TRBJ1-5
abundance: .
d_gene: TRBD1
CDR3nt: TGTGCCAGCAGTACCTCCGGGACAGGCTATCAGCCCCAGCATTTT
CDR3aa: CASSTSGTGYQPQHF

v_gene: TRBV16
j_gene: TRBJ2-7
abundance: .
d_gene: .
CDR3nt: TGTGCCAGCAGCCAATCAGGGCAGGGGCGAGGAGAGCAGTACTTC
CDR3aa: CASSQSGQGRGEQYF

v_gene: TRBV7-3
j_gene: TRBJ1-1
abundance: .
d_gene: .
CDR3nt: TGTGCCAGCAGACCCCAAAAACAGGAAGCTTTCTTT
CDR3aa: CASRPQKQEAFF

v_gene: TRBV27
j_gene: TRBJ1-2
abundance: .
d_gene: .
CDR3nt: TGTGCCAGCAGTCTCTGGGGCACATCTAACTATGGCTACACCTTC
CDR3aa: CASSLWGTSNYGYTF

v_gene: TRBV18
j_gene: TRBJ2-5
abundance: .
d_gene: .
CDR3nt: TGTGCCAGCTCACCTGTGTCTGGAGGCGAAGGGGAGACCCAGTACTTC
CDR3aa: CASSPVSGGEGETQYF

v_gene: TRBV12-2
j_gene: TRBJ2-7
abundance: .
d_gene: .
CDR3nt: TGTGCAAGTCGGCCCATGAGAGCGGGGGGTGTTGACGAGCAGTACTTC
CDR3aa: CASRPMRAGGVDEQYF

v_gene: TRBV18
j_gene: TRBJ1-1
abundance: .
d_gene: TRBD1
CDR3nt: TGTGCCAGCTCACCCCGACAGGGGACGAACACTGAAGCTTTCTTT
CDR3aa: CASSPRQGTNTEAFF

v_gene: TRBV6-5
j_gene: TRBJ2-6
abundance: .
d_gene: TRBD1
CDR3nt: TGTGCCAGCAGTTACACCCGGACAGGCCCGTCCGTCCTGACTTTC
CDR3aa: CASSYTRTGPSVLTF

v_gene: TRBV9
j_gene: TRBJ2-3
abundance: .
d_gene: .
CDR3nt: TGTGCCAGCAGCGGGGGGGACGAGAGCACAGATACGCAGTATTTT
CDR3aa: CASSGGDESTDTQYF

v_gene: TRBV18
j_gene: TRBJ2-3
abundance: .
d_gene: .
CDR3nt: TGTGCCAGCTCACCACGCAGATCCGACATTAGCACAGATACGCAGTATTTT
CDR3aa: CASSPRRSDISTDTQYF

v_gene: TRBV4-1
j_gene: TRBJ1-5
abundance: .
d_gene: .
CDR3nt: TGCGCCAGCAGTCAAACCACGGGGAATCAGCCCCAGCATTTT
CDR3aa: CASSQTTGNQPQHF

v_gene: TRBV5-1
j_gene: TRBJ1-4
abundance: .
d_gene: .
CDR3nt: TGCGCCAGCAGCCAACCGACGGGATCAACTAATGAAAAACTGTTTTTT
CDR3aa: CASSQPTGSTNEKLFF

v_gene: TRBV18
j_gene: TRBJ1-1
abundance: .
d_gene: .
CDR3nt: TGTGCCAGCTCACGGGATAAGGGGATTGAAGCTTTCTTT
CDR3aa: CASSRDKGIEAFF

v_gene: TRBV5-4
j_gene: TRBJ2-3
abundance: .
d_gene: .
CDR3nt: TGTGCCAGCAGCCCCTCGGGGAACACAGATACGCAGTATTTT
CDR3aa: CASSPSGNTDTQYF

v_gene: TRBV6-4
j_gene: TRBJ2-7
abundance: .
d_gene: .
CDR3nt: TGTGCCAGTCCAACCCACGGCGAGCAGTACTTC
CDR3aa: CASPTHGEQYF

v_gene: TRBV30
j_gene: TRBJ1-1
abundance: once
d_gene: .
CDR3nt: TGTGCCTGGAAGCGTCACCCCGAGACTGAAGCTTTCTTT
CDR3aa: CAWKRHPETEAFF

v_gene: TRBV5-6
j_gene: TRBJ1-5
abundance: .
d_gene: .
CDR3nt: TGTGCCAGCAGCTTACGGAATCAGCCCCAGCATTTT
CDR3aa: CASSLRNQPQHF

v_gene: TRBV5-4
j_gene: TRBJ1-2
abundance: .
d_gene: TRBD1
CDR3nt: TGTGCCAGCAGCTTGGGGACGACAGGGGCTTCTGGCTACACCTTC
CDR3aa: CASSLGTTGASGYTF

v_gene: TRBV11-3
j_gene: TRBJ1-5
abundance: .
d_gene: .
CDR3nt: TGTGCCAGCAGCTTAGTTCACTCCCGGGGCAATCAGCCCCAGCATTTT
CDR3aa: CASSLVHSRGNQPQHF

v_gene: TRBV4-1
j_gene: TRBJ2-3
abundance: .
d_gene: TRBD1
CDR3nt: TGCGCCAGCAGCCAAGAGGGACAGGGGGCATTAGATACGCAGTATTTT
CDR3aa: CASSQEGQGALDTQYF

v_gene: TRBV30
j_gene: TRBJ1-1
abundance: .
d_gene: TRBD1
CDR3nt: TGTGCCTGGAGTATGACAGGGGGGCACGAAGCTTTCTTT
CDR3aa: CAWSMTGGHEAFF

v_gene: TRBV7-9
j_gene: TRBJ2-7
abundance: .
d_gene: .
CDR3nt: TGTGCCAGCAGCCACGGACAGAGCTCCTACGAGCAGTACTTC
CDR3aa: CASSHGQSSYEQYF

v_gene: TRBV5-4
j_gene: TRBJ2-7
abundance: once
d_gene: .
CDR3nt: TGTGCCAGCAGTCAGGGATACGAGCAGTACTTC
CDR3aa: CASSQGYEQYF

v_gene: TRBV7-6
j_gene: TRBJ2-7
abundance: many
d_gene: TRBD1
CDR3nt: TGTGCCAGCAGCCCAATGACCGGGACAGGGATTTACGAGCAGTACTTC
CDR3aa: CASSPMTGTGIYEQYF

v_gene: TRBV18
j_gene: TRBJ1-4
abundance: .
d_gene: .
CDR3nt: TGTGCCAGCTCACCATATCGGAACAGGGAGACAACTAATGAAAAACTGTTTTTT
CDR3aa: CASSPYRNRETTNEKLFF